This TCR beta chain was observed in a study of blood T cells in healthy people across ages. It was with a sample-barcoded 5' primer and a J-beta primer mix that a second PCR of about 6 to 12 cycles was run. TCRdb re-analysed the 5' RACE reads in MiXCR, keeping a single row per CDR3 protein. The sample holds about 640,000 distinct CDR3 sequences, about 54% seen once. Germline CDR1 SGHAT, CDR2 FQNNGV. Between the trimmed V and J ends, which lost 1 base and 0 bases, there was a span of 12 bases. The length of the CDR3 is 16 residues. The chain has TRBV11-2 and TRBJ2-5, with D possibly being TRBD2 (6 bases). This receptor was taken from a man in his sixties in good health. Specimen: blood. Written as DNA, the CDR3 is TGTGCCAGCAGCTTAGTGGGGGGAGGATACCAAGAGACCCAGTACTTC. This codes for CASSLVGGGYQETQYF.